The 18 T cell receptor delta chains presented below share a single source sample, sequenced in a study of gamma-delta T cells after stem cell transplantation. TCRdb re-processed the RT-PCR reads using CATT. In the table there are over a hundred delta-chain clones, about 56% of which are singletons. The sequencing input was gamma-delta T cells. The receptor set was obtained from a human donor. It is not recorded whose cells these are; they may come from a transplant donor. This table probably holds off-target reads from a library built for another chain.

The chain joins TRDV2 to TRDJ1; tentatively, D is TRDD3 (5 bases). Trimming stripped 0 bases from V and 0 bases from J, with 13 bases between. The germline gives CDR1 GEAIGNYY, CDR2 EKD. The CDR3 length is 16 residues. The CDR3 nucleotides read TGTGCCTGTGACACCGTGGGGAGCTTGTACACCGATAAACTCATCTTT. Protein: CACDTVGSLYTDKLIF.

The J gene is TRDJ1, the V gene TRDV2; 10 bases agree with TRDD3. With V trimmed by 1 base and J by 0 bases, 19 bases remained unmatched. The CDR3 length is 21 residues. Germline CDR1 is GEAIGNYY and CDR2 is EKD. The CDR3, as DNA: TGTGCCTGTGACACGATGAACACTGGGGGATTACCAAATCGGTACACCGATAAACTCATCTTT. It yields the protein CACDTMNTGGLPNRYTDKLIF.

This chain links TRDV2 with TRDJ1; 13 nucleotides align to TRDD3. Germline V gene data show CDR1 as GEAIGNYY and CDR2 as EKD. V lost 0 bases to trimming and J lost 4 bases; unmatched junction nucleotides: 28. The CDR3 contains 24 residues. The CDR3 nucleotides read TGTGCCTGTGACACCCTAATACTGGGGGATACGCACATTACAGACACCCGGGGGAGCGATAAACTCATCTTT. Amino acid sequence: CACDTLILGDTHITDTRGSDKLIF.

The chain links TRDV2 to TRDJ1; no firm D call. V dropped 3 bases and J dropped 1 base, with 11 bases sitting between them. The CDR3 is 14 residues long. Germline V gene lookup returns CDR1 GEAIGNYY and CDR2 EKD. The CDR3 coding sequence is TGTGCCTGTGACCGACTACGTCCCACCGATAAACTCATCTTT. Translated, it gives CACDRLRPTDKLIF.

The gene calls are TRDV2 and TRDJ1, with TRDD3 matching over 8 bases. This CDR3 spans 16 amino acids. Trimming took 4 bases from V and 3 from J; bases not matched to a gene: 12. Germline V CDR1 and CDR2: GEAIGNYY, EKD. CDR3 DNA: TGTGCCTGTGAGTTACTGGGGGCCACGGGGCCCGATAAACTCATCTTT. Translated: CACELLGATGPDKLIF.

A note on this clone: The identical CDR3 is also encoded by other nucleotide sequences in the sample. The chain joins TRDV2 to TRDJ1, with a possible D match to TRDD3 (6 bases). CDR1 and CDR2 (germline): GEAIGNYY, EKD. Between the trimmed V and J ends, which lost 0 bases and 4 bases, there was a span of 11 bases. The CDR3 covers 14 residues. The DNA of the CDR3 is TGTGCCTGTGACACCGTACTGGGCAACGATAAACTCATCTTT. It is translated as CACDTVLGNDKLIF.

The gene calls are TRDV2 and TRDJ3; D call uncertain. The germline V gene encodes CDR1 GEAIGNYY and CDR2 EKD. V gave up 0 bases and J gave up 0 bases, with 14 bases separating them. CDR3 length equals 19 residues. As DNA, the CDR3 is TGTGCCTGTGACACCGGAGGGACTGAAAGCTCCTGGGACACCCGACAGATGTTTTTC. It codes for CACDTGGTESSWDTRQMFF.

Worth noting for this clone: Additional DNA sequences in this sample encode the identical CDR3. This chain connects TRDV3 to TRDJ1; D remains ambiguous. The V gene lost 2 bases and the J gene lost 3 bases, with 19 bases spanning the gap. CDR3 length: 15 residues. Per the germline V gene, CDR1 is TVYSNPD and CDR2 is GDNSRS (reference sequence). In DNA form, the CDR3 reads TGTGCCTTTGAGACCCCTATATCCCACGCCGATAAACTCATCTTT. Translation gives CAFETPISHADKLIF.

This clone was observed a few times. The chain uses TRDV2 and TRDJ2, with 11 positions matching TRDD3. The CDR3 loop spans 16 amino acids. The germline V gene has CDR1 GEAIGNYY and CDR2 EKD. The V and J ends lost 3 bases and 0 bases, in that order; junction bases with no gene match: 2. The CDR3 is CACDVLGDTLTAQLFF. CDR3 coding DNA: TGTGCCTGTGACGTACTGGGGGATACTTTGACAGCACAACTCTTCTTT.

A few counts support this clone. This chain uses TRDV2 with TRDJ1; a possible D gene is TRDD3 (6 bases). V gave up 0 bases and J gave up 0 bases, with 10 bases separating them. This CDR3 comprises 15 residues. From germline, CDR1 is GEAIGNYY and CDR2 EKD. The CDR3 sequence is CACDTVGAYTDKLIF. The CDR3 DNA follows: TGTGCCTGTGACACCGTGGGGGCCTACACCGATAAACTCATCTTT.

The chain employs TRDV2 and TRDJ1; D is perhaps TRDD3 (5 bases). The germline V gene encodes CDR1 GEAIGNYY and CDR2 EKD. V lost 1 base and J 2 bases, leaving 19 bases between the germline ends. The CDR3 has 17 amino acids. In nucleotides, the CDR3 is TGTGCCTGTGACACGTGGGCCCCCGACGGGGGGACCGATAAACTCATCTTT. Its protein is CACDTWAPDGGTDKLIF.

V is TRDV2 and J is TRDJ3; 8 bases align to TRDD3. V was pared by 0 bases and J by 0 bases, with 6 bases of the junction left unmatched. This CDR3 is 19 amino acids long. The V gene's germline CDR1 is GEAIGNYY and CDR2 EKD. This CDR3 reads CACDTAGGRSSWDTRQMFF. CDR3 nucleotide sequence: TGTGCCTGTGACACCGCTGGGGGACGGAGCTCCTGGGACACCCGACAGATGTTTTTC.

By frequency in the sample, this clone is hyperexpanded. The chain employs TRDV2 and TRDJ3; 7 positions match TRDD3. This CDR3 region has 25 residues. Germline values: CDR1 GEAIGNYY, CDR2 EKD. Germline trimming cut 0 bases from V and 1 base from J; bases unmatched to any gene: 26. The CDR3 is CACDTVSGWGTPLRLSSWDTRQMFF. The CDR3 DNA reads TGTGCCTGTGACACCGTGAGTGGATGGGGGACCCCGCTTCGTTTATCGTCCTGGGACACCCGACAGATGTTTTTC.

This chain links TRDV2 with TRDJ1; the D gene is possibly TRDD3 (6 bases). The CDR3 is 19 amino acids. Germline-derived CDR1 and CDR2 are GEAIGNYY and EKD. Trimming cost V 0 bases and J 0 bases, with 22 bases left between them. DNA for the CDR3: TGTGCCTGTGACACCGTTGGCACTGGGATAACACTTGACACCGATAAACTCATCTTT. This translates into CACDTVGTGITLDTDKLIF.

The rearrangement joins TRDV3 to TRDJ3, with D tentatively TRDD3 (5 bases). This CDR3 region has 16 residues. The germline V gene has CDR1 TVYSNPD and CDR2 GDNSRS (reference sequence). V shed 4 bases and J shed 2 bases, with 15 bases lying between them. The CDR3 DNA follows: TGTGCCTCAAAGGACGGGATCCCCTGGGACACCCGACAGATGTTTTTC. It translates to CASKDGIPWDTRQMFF.

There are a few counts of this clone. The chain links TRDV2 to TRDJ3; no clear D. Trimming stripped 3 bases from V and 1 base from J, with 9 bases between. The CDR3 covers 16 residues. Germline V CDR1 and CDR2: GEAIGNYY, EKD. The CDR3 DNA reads TGTGCCTGTGACGGATTACAGTCCTGGGACACCCGACAGATGTTTTTC. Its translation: CACDGLQSWDTRQMFF.

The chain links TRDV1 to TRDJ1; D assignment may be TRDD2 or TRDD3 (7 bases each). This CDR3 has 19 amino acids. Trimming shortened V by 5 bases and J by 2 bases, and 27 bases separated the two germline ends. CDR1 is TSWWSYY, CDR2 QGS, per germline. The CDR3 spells CALGPSFLLWGASTDKLIF. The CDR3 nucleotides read TGTGCTCTTGGGCCATCCTTCCTTCTCTGGGGGGCCTCGACCGATAAACTCATCTTT.

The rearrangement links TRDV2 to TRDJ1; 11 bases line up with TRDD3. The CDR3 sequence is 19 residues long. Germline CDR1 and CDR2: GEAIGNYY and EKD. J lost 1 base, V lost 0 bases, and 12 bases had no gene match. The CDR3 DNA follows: TGTGCCTGTGACACCGTGGGTGGGGGATACGCGGAACCCACCGATAAACTCATCTTT. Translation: CACDTVGGGYAEPTDKLIF.